Listed here are 2 T cell receptor beta chains from one sample, sequenced in a study of shared clonotypes between healthy human individuals. Naive CD8 populations comprised CD45RO-negative cells positively selected for CCR7, excluding terminally differentiated effector memory CD45RA+ cells. Assay used: immunoSEQ multiplex PCR; TCRdb lists only in-frame clones, some missing. The data show around 2,100,000 clones, about 95% seen once. The sample consisted of naive CD8+ T cells sorted from blood. These receptors originate from a man aged 18 to 30 in good health.

This sequence joins TRBV10-2 and TRBJ2-5, with 7 bases identical to TRBD2. This CDR3 is built from 13 residues. Trimming at V came to 2 bases and at J to 5 bases, leaving 2 bases not matched to a gene. CDR1 and CDR2 from the germline V gene are WSHSY and SAAADI. The CDR3 DNA sequence: TGCGCCAGCAGTGAGACTAGCGTTGAGACCCAGTACTTC. Protein sequence: CASSETSVETQYF.

V is TRBV6-1 and J is TRBJ2-7; TRBD1 agrees at 10 bases. Trimming cost V 3 bases and J 3 bases; bases outside gene matches: 5. Germline lookup yields CDR1 MNHNS and CDR2 SASEGT. The CDR3 is 15 residues long. CDR3 residues: CASSEYGTGVYEQYF. In DNA, the CDR3 is TGTGCCAGCAGTGAGTATGGGACAGGGGTCTACGAGCAGTACTTC.